This is a list of T cell receptor beta chains from one sample in a study of regulatory T cells in long-lasting Graves disease. One entry per CDR3 protein results from TCRdb running MiXCR on the multiplex PCR reads. The table shows 600,000 to 650,000 distinct CDR3 sequences, with about 16% occurring only once. These sequences were also reported in another study, on T cells in Graves' hyperthyroidism and ophthalmopathy.

Material: peripheral blood mononuclear cells (PBMCs), obtained at new diagnosis, from a patient treated with antithyroid drugs. The origin of the receptors is a woman aged 25 to 39 with Graves disease. Each CDR3 is given with its conserved first and last residue. The D gene is left open where the match is weak. For some rows the clone size is stated as once, few or many, or as a class when expanded; others skip it.

>TRBV7-2|NA|NA|TRBJ1-2
CASSLVRGQGGGYTF
TGTGCCAGCAGCTTAGTCCGGGGGCAGGGAGGTGGCTACACCTTC
>TRBV9|many|TRBD2|TRBJ2-7
CASSSEGLAGSYEQYF
TGTGCCAGCAGCAGTGAGGGACTAGCGGGTTCCTACGAGCAGTACTTC
>TRBV6-9|NA|NA|TRBJ2-1
CASSYSPGSTYNEQFF
TGTGCCAGCAGTTACTCCCCAGGGTCCACCTACAATGAGCAGTTCTTC
>TRBV2|NA|NA|TRBJ2-1
CAKERGDGEQFF
TGTGCCAAAGAGAGGGGGGACGGTGAGCAGTTCTTC
>TRBV11-1|many|TRBD2|TRBJ2-5
CASSSLAGEETQYF
TGTGCCAGCAGCTCTCTAGCGGGAGAAGAGACCCAGTACTTC
>TRBV28|many|NA|TRBJ2-7
CASSLSGISYEQYF
TGTGCCAGCAGTTTATCTGGGATCTCCTACGAGCAGTACTTC
>TRBV24-1|many|TRBD1|TRBJ2-5
CATSDRDRQETQYF
TGTGCCACCAGTGATCGGGACAGACAAGAGACCCAGTACTTC
>TRBV12-3/TRBV12-4|few|NA|TRBJ2-6
CASSGADRLPDTSSGANVLTF
TGTGCCAGTTCGGGGGCAGATCGACTCCCCGATACTTCCTCTGGGGCCAACGTCCTGACTTTC
>TRBV30|once|NA|TRBJ2-1
CAWSTTTNEQFF
TGTGCCTGGAGTACGACCACAAATGAGCAGTTCTTC
>TRBV2|many|TRBD1|TRBJ1-5
CASSTGQGVSNQPQHF
TGTGCCAGCAGTACGGGACAGGGGGTTAGCAATCAGCCCCAGCATTTT
>TRBV6-1|many|TRBD1|TRBJ1-4
CASSPRQGEKLFF
TGTGCCAGCAGTCCCCGACAGGGGGAAAAACTGTTTTTT
>TRBV10-3|many|TRBD1|TRBJ2-7
CAISESGGQGPHEQYF
TGTGCCATCAGTGAGTCAGGCGGACAGGGGCCCCACGAGCAGTACTTC
>TRBV27|many|NA|TRBJ1-6
CASSSYLPRSPLHF
TGTGCCAGCAGTTCTTACCTCCCCCGATCACCCCTCCACTTT
>TRBV9|few|NA|TRBJ2-7
CASSVATTSFGSAEQYF
TGTGCCAGCAGCGTAGCCACTACGTCCTTCGGTAGCGCCGAGCAGTACTTC
>TRBV12-5|many|TRBD1|TRBJ1-1
CASGLWPGQGHRSTEAFF
TGTGCTAGTGGTTTGTGGCCCGGACAGGGGCATCGTAGCACTGAAGCTTTCTTT
>TRBV6-1|few|NA|TRBJ1-1
CASRDITIGFAFF
TGTGCCAGCAGGGACATTACGATAGGATTCGCTTTCTTT
>TRBV29-1|NA|NA|TRBJ2-7
CSVPTGTGEQYF
TGCAGCGTCCCGACAGGGACTGGCGAGCAGTACTTC
>TRBV12-3/TRBV12-4|many|NA|TRBJ2-5
CASSYYTGEGGTQYF
TGTGCCAGCAGTTACTACACAGGGGAGGGGGGGACCCAGTACTTC